This T cell receptor (beta chain) was profiled in a study of response to subunit inactivated influenza vaccine. This clonotype was seen at least ten times. TCRdb reprocessed the RT-PCR reads with MiXCR, giving one entry per CDR3 protein. The sample carries a few hundred thousand distinct CDR3 sequences, around a fifth recorded once. This specimen consisted of PBMCs from blood, obtained less than 22 months after vaccination. The TCR comes from a man aged 50 to 69 who received an inactivated influenza vaccine.

This CDR3 reads CASSSQGGRGDYEQYF. Here the CDR3 DNA reads TGCGCCAGCAGCTCCCAAGGAGGCAGGGGAGACTACGAGCAGTACTTC. The V call is TRBV5-1, the J call TRBJ2-7, with a possible D match to TRBD1 (6 bases). Germline CDR1 and CDR2: SGHRS and YFSETQ. Trimming took off 3 bases at V and 3 bases at J, with 19 bases between the two ends. This CDR3 region has 16 residues.